These 30 T cell receptor beta chains originate from one sample sequenced in a study of shared clonotypes between healthy human individuals (dated by TCRdb to 2020 to 2021). Libraries were made using the immunoSEQ multiplex PCR assay. This immuneACCESS table, as held by TCRdb, lists in-frame sequences with V and J called but not all clones. Of the missing ones, under half trace to an unresolved V gene in checked studies; the others have no known cause. The sample table records about 710,000 clones; 72% of these occur just once. The ten largest clonotypes hold more than 1.5% of the sample. The material sequenced was memory CD4+ T cells sorted from blood. The cell subset or site label of this sample denotes: CD45RA-negative fraction. The receptors were gathered from a woman in her twenties or thirties in good health.

The rearrangement links TRBV6-5 to TRBJ2-7; D is possibly TRBD2 (6 bases). The CDR3 contains 15 residues. V was cut by 5 bases and J by 4 bases, with 18 bases left in between. Germline lookup yields CDR1 MNHEY and CDR2 SVGAGI. The CDR3 region is CASSPPGTSYYEQYF. The CDR3 coding sequence is TGTGCCAGCAGTCCGCCGGGGACTTCCTATTACGAGCAGTACTTC.

The chain is built from TRBV11-2 and TRBJ2-7; D unclear. The CDR3 contains 15 residues. Germline V lookup: CDR1 SGHAT, CDR2 FQNNGV. Trimming removed 2 bases at V and 0 bases at J, with 11 bases between. CDR3: CASSLKAASSYEQYF. In DNA, the CDR3 is TGTGCCAGCAGCTTAAAGGCCGCGAGCTCCTACGAGCAGTACTTC.

The chain uses TRBV5-8 and TRBJ2-5; 11 bases agree with TRBD2. V shed 1 base, J shed 2 bases, and the junction held 7 bases outside the gene matches. Germline CDR1 is SGHTS and CDR2 is YDEGEE. The CDR3 consists of 17 residues. In DNA form, the CDR3 reads TGTGCCAGCAGCTTGAGGCTAGCGGGAGGACGTCAAGAGACCCAGTACTTC. Its protein is CASSLRLAGGRQETQYF. Drawing the rest from reference TRBV5-8 and TRBJ2-5, the complete variable domain is EAGVTQSPTHLIKTRGQQATLRCSPISGHTSVYWYQQALGLGLQFLLWYDEGEERNRGNFPPRFSGRQFPNYSSELNVNALELEDSALYLCASSLRLAGGRQETQYFGPGTRLLVL.

The chain recombines TRBV13 with TRBJ2-1, with D maybe TRBD2 (5 bases). V was clipped by 1 base and J by 8 bases, with 18 bases between them. This CDR3 contains 16 residues. Germline CDR1 and CDR2: PRHDT and FYEKMQ (reference sequence). The CDR3 sequence is CASSLVGLSAADEQFF. CDR3 sequence (DNA): TGTGCCAGCAGCTTAGTTGGACTGAGCGCTGCCGATGAGCAGTTCTTC.

This clone was observed once. The rearrangement joins TRBV5-4 to TRBJ2-3; 7 bases align to TRBD2. The V and J ends lost 2 bases and 0 bases, in that order; junction bases with no gene match: 9. CDR3 size: 17 residues. In germline, CDR1 is SGHNT, CDR2 YYREEE (reference sequence). The CDR3: CASSFLSGTGSTDTQYF. CDR3 nucleotide sequence: TGTGCCAGCAGCTTTCTCAGCGGGACGGGTAGCACAGATACGCAGTATTTT.

This clone was recorded many times. The rearrangement joins TRBV12-5 to TRBJ1-1; TRBD1 agrees at 7 bases. V lost 1 base, J lost 11 bases, and 10 bases stayed unmatched. This CDR3 spans 14 amino acids. Germline CDR1 LGHNT, CDR2 FRNRAP. CDR3 sequence (DNA): TGTGCTAGTGGTTTGGATCAGGGGGTCGCGGAGGCTTTCTTT. It is translated as CASGLDQGVAEAFF.

The gene calls are TRBV28 and TRBJ1-2; tentative D call: TRBD1 (5 bases). CDR1 and CDR2 (germline): MDHEN, SYDVKM. CDR3 size: 14 residues. V lost 7 bases to trimming and J lost 5 bases, with 17 bases between them. CDR3 bases: TGTGCCAGCACCGCTAATGCCGGACAATATGGCTACACCTTC. Encoded protein: CASTANAGQYGYTF.

The CDR3 protein is CASSVVPGGFYEQYF. CDR3 bases: TGTGCCAGCAGCGTAGTTCCAGGGGGCTTCTACGAGCAGTACTTC. V and J are TRBV9 and TRBJ2-7, with 8 bases lining up with TRBD1. Germline loops: CDR1 SGDLS, CDR2 YYNGEE. Unmatched junction bases numbered 5, after V lost 0 bases and J lost 3 bases. CDR3 length: 15 residues.

The sample holds one count of this clone. The chain combines TRBV6-1 with TRBJ2-3; either TRBD1 or TRBD2 may supply D (5 bases each). The CDR3 totals 15 residues. Trimming removed 6 bases from V and 1 base from J, with 14 bases in between. Germline CDR1 reads MNHNS; CDR2 reads SASEGT. For the CDR3, the DNA is TGTGCCAGCAGGGACACCGGGATCCGCACAGATACGCAGTATTTT. Translating it yields CASRDTGIRTDTQYF.

The rearrangement joins TRBV5-4 to TRBJ2-7, with D unresolved. Per the germline V gene, CDR1 is SGHNT and CDR2 is YYREEE (reference sequence). Deletions cut 0 bases from V and 7 bases from J, with 23 bases between. The CDR3 covers 17 residues. The chain's CDR3 is CASSLALDPIALGEQYF. The CDR3, as DNA: TGTGCCAGCAGCTTGGCCTTAGACCCAATAGCCCTTGGGGAGCAGTACTTC.

The chain uses TRBV6-1 and TRBJ2-3; D remains unclear. Germline V gives CDR1 MNHNS, CDR2 SASEGT. There are 14 residues in the CDR3. The V end lost 7 bases, the J end lost 0 bases, and 11 bases lay between the germline ends. CDR3 residues: CASNRGRSTDTQYF. Written as DNA, the CDR3 is TGTGCCAGCAATCGCGGTCGAAGCACAGATACGCAGTATTTT.

The chain is built from TRBV5-1 and TRBJ2-1; no definite D call. V was pared by 0 bases and J by 3 bases, with 16 bases between. This CDR3 is built from 17 residues. Germline values: CDR1 SGHRS, CDR2 YFSETQ. Here the CDR3 DNA reads TGCGCCAGCAGCTTGGGTCATGTTGGCGGCGGCTACAATGAGCAGTTCTTC. Protein sequence: CASSLGHVGGGYNEQFF.

CDR3 sequence (DNA): TGTGCCTGGAGTGTAGCCGGTGCTGCCAAAAACATTCAGTACTTC. This codes for CAWSVAGAAKNIQYF. The V call is TRBV30, the J call TRBJ2-4; no clear D. With 0 bases removed from V and 1 base from J, the gap between germline ends came to 10 bases. CDR3 size: 15 residues. Germline-derived CDR1 and CDR2 are GTSNPN and SVGIG (reference sequence).

This clone was recorded at least ten times. At the DNA level, this CDR3 is encoded by other sequences in the same sample as well. The chain carries TRBV19 and TRBJ2-5; TRBD2 agrees at 7 bases. Germline V gene data show CDR1 as LNHDA and CDR2 as SQIVND (reference sequence). V lost 3 bases and J lost 5; bases outside the gene matches: 3. The length of the CDR3 is 13 residues. The CDR3 DNA sequence: TGTGCCAGTAGTATCTCACTAGCGGAGACCCAGTACTTC. This encodes CASSISLAETQYF.

The rearrangement uses TRBV11-2 and TRBJ2-2, with D perhaps being TRBD1 or TRBD2 (5 bases each). The CDR3 length is 14 residues. Germline V gene data show CDR1 as SGHAT and CDR2 as FQNNGV. V lost 1 base, J lost 4 bases, and 7 bases lay in between. This CDR3 reads CASSLAGLTGELFF. CDR3 DNA sequence: TGTGCCAGCAGCTTAGCGGGGCTCACCGGGGAGCTGTTTTTT.

The chain is built from TRBV6-1 and TRBJ2-7; the match to TRBD2 covers 7 bases. V was pared by 2 bases and J by 1 base, with 11 bases of the junction left unmatched. The CDR3 extends over 17 amino acids. CDR1 MNHNS and CDR2 SASEGT come from the germline V gene. The CDR3 coding sequence is TGTGCCAGCAGTGAATGGTCTAGCGGAAGTAGGTCCTACGAGCAGTACTTC. It codes for CASSEWSSGSRSYEQYF.

V usage is TRBV5-1 and J usage is TRBJ2-1, with TRBD1 matching 8 bases. The CDR3 spans 16 residues. With V trimmed by 4 bases and J by 5 bases, 11 bases remained unmatched. CDR1 is SGHRS and CDR2 is YFSETQ in the germline V gene. The CDR3 nucleotides are TGCGCCAGCAGCCTTCACACAACAGGGGGGCACAATGAGCAGTTCTTC. This codes for CASSLHTTGGHNEQFF. The variable domain in full, completed from reference TRBV5-1 and TRBJ2-1, reads KAGVTQTPRYLIKTRGQQVTLSCSPISGHRSVSWYQQTPGQGLQFLFEYFSETQRNKGNFPGRFSGRQFSNSRSEMNVSTLELGDSALYLCASSLHTTGGHNEQFFGPGTRLTVL.

This clone was seen a handful of times. The V gene is TRBV19, the J gene TRBJ1-5; possible D gene TRBD1, 6 bases. From germline, CDR1 is LNHDA and CDR2 SQIVND (reference sequence). The CDR3 contains 17 residues. The germline V and J ends were trimmed by 3 bases and 1 base, with 16 bases remaining between them. The CDR3 here is CASSIRDTVLSNQPQHF. The DNA for the CDR3 is TGTGCCAGTAGTATCCGGGACACCGTCTTGAGCAATCAGCCCCAGCATTTT.

This clone was found once. The chain uses TRBV13 and TRBJ2-3; the D gene is possibly TRBD2 (6 bases). Trimming took off 3 bases at V and 2 bases at J, with 12 bases between the two ends. Looked up from germline, CDR1 is PRHDT and CDR2 is FYEKMQ (reference sequence). The CDR3 sequence is 15 residues long. CDR3 loop: CASSFVSGATDTQYF. CDR3 bases: TGTGCCAGCAGCTTTGTGTCGGGAGCCACAGATACGCAGTATTTT.

V and J are TRBV25-1 and TRBJ2-1; D is ambiguous. Per germline, CDR1 MGHDK and CDR2 SYGVNS. V was trimmed by 7 bases and J by 2 bases, leaving 18 bases between them. CDR3 size: 16 residues. The CDR3 loop reads CASTVGKATPYNEQFF. The CDR3 DNA sequence: TGTGCCAGCACCGTGGGAAAGGCCACCCCCTACAATGAGCAGTTCTTC.

The chain uses TRBV28 and TRBJ2-3, with D perhaps TRBD2 (5 bases). The V gene's germline CDR1 is MDHEN and CDR2 SYDVKM. Trimming shortened V by 2 bases and J by 0 bases, and 9 bases separated the two germline ends. The CDR3 sequence is 15 residues long. CDR3 DNA sequence: TGTGCCAGCAGTTTACCGGGGTCTAGCACAGATACGCAGTATTTT. Its protein product is CASSLPGSSTDTQYF.

This chain joins TRBV11-2 and TRBJ2-2; D is unresolved. CDR1 and CDR2 from the germline V gene are SGHAT and FQNNGV. V was shortened by 2 bases and J by 0 bases, with 7 bases between the two germline ends. The CDR3 covers 15 residues. CDR3 DNA sequence: TGTGCCAGCAGCTTAATGAGCACGAACACCGGGGAGCTGTTTTTT. This codes for CASSLMSTNTGELFF.

The chain joins TRBV14 to TRBJ2-2; TRBD2 matches at 9 bases. The germline CDR1 and CDR2 sequences are SGHDN and FVKESK. The CDR3 consists of 17 residues. J was trimmed by 3 bases and V by 4 bases; bases with no gene match: 9. The CDR3 loop is CASSRLAAPIYTGELFF. CDR3 sequence (DNA): TGTGCCAGCAGCCGACTAGCGGCACCGATATACACCGGGGAGCTGTTTTTT.

This chain links TRBV7-9 with TRBJ2-2, with D uncertain. The CDR3 extends over 14 amino acids. CDR1 is SEHNR and CDR2 is FQNEAQ in the germline V gene (reference sequence). V gave up 0 bases and J gave up 3 bases, with 5 bases separating them. CDR3 bases: TGTGCCAGCAGCTTAGCCCAGGACACCGGGGAGCTGTTTTTT. Its protein is CASSLAQDTGELFF.

This clone occurred a few times. The gene calls are TRBV6-6 and TRBJ1-4; D is ambiguous. Germline CDR1 reads MNHNY; CDR2 reads SVGAGI (reference sequence). The CDR3 covers 13 residues. The V and J ends lost 2 bases and 8 bases respectively, with 9 bases between them. CDR3 sequence (DNA): TGTGCCAGCAGTTACAAGGAAGGGGAAAAACTGTTTTTT. It encodes CASSYKEGEKLFF.

This clone came up a few times. The chain uses TRBV7-3 and TRBJ2-1; D ambiguous. V was pared by 2 bases and J by 8 bases, with 13 bases between. The CDR3 is 14 amino acids. In germline, CDR1 is SGHTA, CDR2 FQGTGA. CDR3 residues: CASSLRTAEDEQFF. The CDR3 DNA sequence: TGTGCCAGCAGCTTACGAACTGCCGAGGATGAGCAGTTCTTC.

The rearrangement links TRBV19 to TRBJ1-1; maybe TRBD1 (5 bases). This CDR3 comprises 15 residues. The V gene lost 6 bases and the J gene lost 5 bases, with 19 bases spanning the gap. Germline V lookup: CDR1 LNHDA, CDR2 SQIVND (reference sequence). The CDR3 protein is CASSLYPTGWTEAFF. As DNA, the CDR3 is TGTGCCAGTAGCCTATACCCCACAGGTTGGACTGAAGCTTTCTTT.

The rearrangement uses TRBV30 and TRBJ2-7; unclear D gene. Trimming shortened V by 1 base and J by 3 bases, and 13 bases separated the two germline ends. This CDR3 spans 14 amino acids. Germline CDR1 GTSNPN, CDR2 SVGIG (reference sequence). CDR3 amino acids: CAWSGRPEFYEQYF. The CDR3 DNA sequence: TGTGCCTGGAGTGGACGGCCGGAGTTCTACGAGCAGTACTTC.

The chain combines TRBV7-9 with TRBJ2-7, with no clear D. The germline CDR1 and CDR2 sequences are SEHNR and FQNEAQ (reference sequence). V dropped 6 bases and J dropped 2 bases, with 8 bases sitting between them. The CDR3 runs 12 residues. This CDR3 reads CASRGDTYEQYF. In DNA form, the CDR3 reads TGTGCCAGCAGGGGTGACACCTACGAGCAGTACTTC.

The chain carries TRBV2 and TRBJ2-5, with D possibly being TRBD1 (5 bases). This CDR3 is built from 12 residues. Trimming shortened V by 5 bases and J by 5 bases, and 9 bases separated the two germline ends. Germline lookup yields CDR1 SNHLY and CDR2 FYNNEI. The DNA for the CDR3 is TGTGCCAGCAGTAAAAACAGGGAGACCCAGTACTTC. Amino acid sequence: CASSKNRETQYF.